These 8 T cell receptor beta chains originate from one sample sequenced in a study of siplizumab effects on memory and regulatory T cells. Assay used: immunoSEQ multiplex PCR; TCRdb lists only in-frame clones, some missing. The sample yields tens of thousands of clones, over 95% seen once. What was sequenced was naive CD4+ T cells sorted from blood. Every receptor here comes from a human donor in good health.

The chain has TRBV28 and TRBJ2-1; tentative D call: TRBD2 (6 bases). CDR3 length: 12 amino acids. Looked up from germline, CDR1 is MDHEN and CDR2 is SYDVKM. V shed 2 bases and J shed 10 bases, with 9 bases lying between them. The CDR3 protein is CASSLREMEQFF. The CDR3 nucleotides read TGTGCCAGCAGTTTACGGGAGATGGAGCAGTTCTTC.

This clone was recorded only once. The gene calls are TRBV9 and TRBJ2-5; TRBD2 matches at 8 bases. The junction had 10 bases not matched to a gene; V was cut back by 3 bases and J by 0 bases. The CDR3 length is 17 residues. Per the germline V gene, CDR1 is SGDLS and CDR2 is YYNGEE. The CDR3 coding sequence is TGTGCCAGCAGCGAGGGGCTAAGCGGGGGAAACCAAGAGACCCAGTACTTC. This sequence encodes CASSEGLSGGNQETQYF. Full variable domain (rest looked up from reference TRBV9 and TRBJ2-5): DSGVTQTPKHLITATGQRVTLRCSPRSGDLSVYWYQQSLDQGLQFLIQYYNGEERAKGNILERFSAQQFPDLHSELNLSSLELGDSALYFCASSEGLSGGNQETQYFGPGTRLLVL.

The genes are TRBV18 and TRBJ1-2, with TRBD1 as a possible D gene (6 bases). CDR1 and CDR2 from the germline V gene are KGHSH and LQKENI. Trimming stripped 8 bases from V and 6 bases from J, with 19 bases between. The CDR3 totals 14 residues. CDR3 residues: CASEDRRGADGYTF. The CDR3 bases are TGTGCCAGCGAAGACCGGCGGGGGGCGGATGGCTACACCTTC.

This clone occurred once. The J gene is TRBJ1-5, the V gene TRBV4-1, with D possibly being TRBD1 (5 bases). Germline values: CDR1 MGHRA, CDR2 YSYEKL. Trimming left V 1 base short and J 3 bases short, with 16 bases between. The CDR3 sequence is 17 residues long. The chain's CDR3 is CASSQVTQRGSNQPQHF. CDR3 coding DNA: TGCGCCAGCAGCCAAGTTACCCAAAGGGGTTCCAATCAGCCCCAGCATTTT.

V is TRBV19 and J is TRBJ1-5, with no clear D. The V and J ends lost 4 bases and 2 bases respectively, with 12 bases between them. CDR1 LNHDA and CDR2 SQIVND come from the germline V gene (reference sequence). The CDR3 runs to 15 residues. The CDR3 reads CASSNLDGGNQPQHF. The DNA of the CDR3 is TGTGCCAGTAGTAACCTAGACGGGGGCAATCAGCCCCAGCATTTT.

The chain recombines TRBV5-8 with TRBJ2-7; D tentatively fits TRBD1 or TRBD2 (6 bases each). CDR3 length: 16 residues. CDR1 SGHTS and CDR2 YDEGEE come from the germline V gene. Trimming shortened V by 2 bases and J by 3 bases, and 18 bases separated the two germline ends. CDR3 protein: CASSFLGGMDFYEQYF. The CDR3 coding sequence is TGTGCCAGCAGCTTTCTAGGGGGGATGGACTTCTACGAGCAGTACTTC.

CDR3 DNA: TGTGCCAGCAGCTTATTACAGGGAAGCTACGAGCAGTACTTC. Protein: CASSLLQGSYEQYF. The V and J genes are TRBV7-9 and TRBJ2-7; perhaps TRBD1 as D (6 bases). This CDR3 has 14 residues. The V gene's germline CDR1 is SEHNR and CDR2 FQNEAQ (reference sequence). V lost 2 bases, J lost 3 bases, and 11 bases lay in between.

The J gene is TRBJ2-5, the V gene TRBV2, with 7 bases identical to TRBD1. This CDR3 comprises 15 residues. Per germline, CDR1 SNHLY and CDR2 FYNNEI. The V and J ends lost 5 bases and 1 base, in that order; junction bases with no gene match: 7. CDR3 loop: CASSINAGGQETQYF. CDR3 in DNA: TGTGCCAGCAGTATAAATGCAGGGGGCCAAGAGACCCAGTACTTC. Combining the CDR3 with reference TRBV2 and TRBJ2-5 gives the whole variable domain EPEVTQTPSHQVTQMGQEVILRCVPISNHLYFYWYRQILGQKVEFLVSFYNNEISEKSEIFDDQFSVERPDGSNFTLKIRSTKLEDSAMYFCASSINAGGQETQYFGPGTRLLVL.